Sequencing of this TCR beta chain was carried out in a study of shared clonotypes between healthy human individuals. Study-level background: The study used three CD4 naive, three CD4 memory, two CD8 naive and one CD8 memory plate per donor.

Profiled with immunoSEQ multiplex PCR; TCRdb holds only in-frame clones, not every one. Of approximately 740,000 clones detected, around two thirds appear once; the ten largest clones hold about 1.8%. V shed 4 bases and J 1 base; nucleotides not matched to a gene: 8. CDR3 length: 17 residues. The germline CDR1 and CDR2 sequences are KGHSH and LQKENI. This clone came up once. This sequence was found in a woman in her twenties or thirties in good health. Specimen: memory CD4+ T cells sorted from blood. The subset is: CD45RA-negative fraction. The chain has TRBV18 and TRBJ2-7; the match to TRBD2 covers 12 bases. The CDR3 sequence is CASSQGLAGTWSYEQYF. Written as DNA, the CDR3 is TGTGCCAGCTCACAAGGACTAGCGGGGACCTGGTCCTACGAGCAGTACTTC.